Sequencing of this T cell receptor (beta chain) was carried out in a study of siplizumab effects on memory and regulatory T cells. Findings of the study overall: Memory cells seemed less diverse than naive T cells, which also seemed major contributors to the alloresponse. There were only a minor fraction of alloreactive clones that mapped to unstimulated subsets. Alloreactive CD4+ clones that could be mapped were on average approximately 69% Treg-derived with siplizumab, against approximately 28% in controls.

Method: immunoSEQ multiplex PCR; TCRdb's copy keeps in-frame clones and lacks some. Among approximately 100,000 clones listed, about 90% were seen once. V dropped 3 bases and J dropped 1 base, with 12 bases sitting between them. The CDR3 length is 16 residues. In germline, CDR1 is MGHRA, CDR2 YSYEKL. Comment on this clone: Its specificity is unknown.

The V call is TRBV4-1, the J call TRBJ2-2; D is uncertain. The source is a human donor in good health. The source material was Tregs sorted from blood. CDR3 DNA: TGCGCCAGCAGCCATATTGGCCCCGGGAACACCGGGGAGCTGTTTTTT. It translates to CASSHIGPGNTGELFF.